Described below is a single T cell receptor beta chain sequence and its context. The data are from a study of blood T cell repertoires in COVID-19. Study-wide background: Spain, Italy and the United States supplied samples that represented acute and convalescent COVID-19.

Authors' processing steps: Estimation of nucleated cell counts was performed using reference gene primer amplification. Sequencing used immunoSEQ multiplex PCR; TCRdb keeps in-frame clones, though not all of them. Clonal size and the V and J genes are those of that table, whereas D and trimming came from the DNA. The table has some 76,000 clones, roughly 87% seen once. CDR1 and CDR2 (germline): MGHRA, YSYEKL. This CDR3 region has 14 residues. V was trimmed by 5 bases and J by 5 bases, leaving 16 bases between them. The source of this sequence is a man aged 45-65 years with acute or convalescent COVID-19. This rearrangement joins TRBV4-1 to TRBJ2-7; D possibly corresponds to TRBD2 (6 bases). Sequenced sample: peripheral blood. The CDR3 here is CASSAGGTANEQYF. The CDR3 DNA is TGCGCCAGCAGCGCCGGCGGGACCGCCAACGAGCAGTACTTC.